This T cell receptor (beta chain) emerged from a study of HIV-infected patients and healthy controls. For the study at large: By the second bleed, viral load was undetectable in about 70% of the 16 patients.

Losses at the gene ends were 0 bases for V and 3 bases for J; bases not matched to a gene: 5. CDR3 size: 17 residues. Per germline, CDR1 SGHTA and CDR2 FQGTGA. All unsorted peripheral T cells were captured because whole blood was used without fractionation. About 550 ng RNA was reverse transcribed with alpha and beta constant-region primers. Each of the alpha and beta chains got its own library through chain-specific third strand synthesis with indices. TCRdb fed the 5' RACE reads into MiXCR, producing one record per CDR3 protein. Of 4,300 or so distinct CDR3 sequences listed, 13% are singletons. This clonotype is labeled as medium-sized.

The chain couples TRBV7-3 to TRBJ2-3, with TRBD2 matching over 11 bases. This specimen was blood, taken before antiretroviral therapy. The source is an adult with HIV infection. CDR3 in amino acids: CASSLTSTSGRTDTQYF. CDR3 coding DNA: TGTGCCAGCAGCTTAACGTCCACTAGCGGGAGAACAGATACGCAGTATTTT.